What follows are 30 T cell receptor beta chains derived from one specimen sequenced in a study of identical twins. Using its own MiXCR run on the 5' RACE reads, TCRdb lists one record per CDR3 protein. This repertoire shows approximately 500,000 distinct CDR3 sequences, less than 25% found once; its top ten account for about 3%. The data also belong to a second study, concerning T cells expressing NK-cell markers.

Material for sequencing was CD4+ T cells sorted from blood. These receptor sequences come from a woman aged 18 to 35 in good health.

The chain uses TRBV20-1 and TRBJ1-1; D is unclear. Germline CDR1 reads DFQATT; CDR2 reads SNEGSKA (reference sequence). The CDR3 totals 14 residues. V dropped 0 bases and J dropped 3 bases, with 11 bases sitting between them. The CDR3 spells CSARDLAGYTEAFF. Written as DNA, the CDR3 is TGCAGTGCTAGAGATCTGGCCGGATACACTGAAGCTTTCTTT.

This chain links TRBV7-9 with TRBJ1-2; 10 nucleotides line up with TRBD1. The V gene end was trimmed by 1 base and the J gene end by 9 bases; junction bases not matched to a gene: 5. Germline V CDR1 and CDR2: SEHNR, FQNEAQ (reference sequence). CDR3 length: 14 amino acids. The CDR3 here is CASSLGSGQGSYTF. The CDR3 DNA sequence: TGTGCCAGCAGCTTAGGATCGGGACAGGGGAGCTACACCTTC.

V and J are TRBV7-9 and TRBJ2-7, with TRBD2 as a possible D gene (5 bases). CDR1 is SEHNR and CDR2 is FQNEAQ in the germline V gene (reference sequence). CDR3 length: 14 amino acids. V dropped 4 bases and J dropped 0 bases, with 10 bases sitting between them. The DNA of the CDR3 is TGTGCCAGCAGCTCGGAGCGGCTCTCCTACGAGCAGTACTTC. Protein sequence: CASSSERLSYEQYF.

This clonotype was seen a handful of times. The chain couples TRBV5-5 to TRBJ1-4; possibly TRBD1 for D (5 bases). V was shortened by 2 bases and J by 3 bases, with 8 bases between the two germline ends. Per the germline V gene, CDR1 is SGHKS and CDR2 is YYEKEE (reference sequence). The length of the CDR3 is 14 residues. The CDR3 DNA follows: TGTGCCAGCAGCTTTCAGGGACCTAATGAAAAACTGTTTTTT. Residues: CASSFQGPNEKLFF.

This clonotype showed up many times. At one end the junction does not follow the germline gene, possibly because of a read error. The chain has TRBV5-1 and TRBJ2-3; D unclear. This CDR3 contains 12 residues. CDR1 SGHRS and CDR2 YFSETQ come from the germline V gene. The CDR3 is CASSSSTDTQYF. The CDR3 DNA follows: TGTGCCAGCAGCTCTAGCACAGATACGCAGTATTTT. Looking up the rest from reference TRBV5-1 and TRBJ2-3 gives the full variable domain: KAGVTQTPRYLIKTRGQQVTLSCSPISGHRSVSWYQQTPGQGLQFLFEYFSETQRNKGNFPGRFSGRQFSNSRSEMNVSTLELGDSALYLCASSSSTDTQYFGPGTRLTVL.

The genes are TRBV5-1 and TRBJ1-2, with 9 bases identical to TRBD1. V trimming: 2 bases; J trimming: 4 bases; junction bases outside the gene matches: 6. Looked up from germline, CDR1 is SGHRS and CDR2 is YFSETQ. This CDR3 has 15 residues. The CDR3 loop reads CASSFTGGGSYGYTF. CDR3 DNA: TGCGCCAGCAGCTTCACAGGGGGCGGAAGCTATGGCTACACCTTC.

This clonotype was found a few times. This rearrangement joins TRBV3-1 to TRBJ2-3, with 8 bases that match TRBD1. The length of the CDR3 is 12 residues. Germline V gene sequence: CDR1 LGHDT, CDR2 YNNKEL (reference sequence). V gave up 4 bases and J gave up 7 bases; unmatched junction bases: 1. CDR3 region: CASSRDRYTQYF. DNA of the CDR3: TGTGCCAGCAGCCGGGACAGGTATACGCAGTATTTT.

This clonotype was seen more than once but under ten times. Here the CDR3 DNA reads TGTGCCAGCAGTCACCATGGACTCTCCAATGAGCAGTTCTTC. It encodes CASSHHGLSNEQFF. The chain combines TRBV12-3 or TRBV12-4 with TRBJ2-1; TRBD2 might be the D (5 bases). The germline V and J ends were trimmed by 5 bases and 6 bases, with 14 bases remaining between them. The CDR3 runs to 14 residues.

The V call is TRBV2, the J call TRBJ1-1, with D perhaps matching TRBD1 (6 bases). The CDR3 totals 14 residues. The germline V gene encodes CDR1 SNHLY and CDR2 FYNNEI. The V gene lost 3 bases and the J gene lost 3 bases, with 11 bases spanning the gap. Here the CDR3 reads CASSDDGGYTEAFF. The CDR3 region has the DNA TGTGCCAGCAGTGATGATGGGGGCTACACTGAAGCTTTCTTT.

The gene calls are TRBV5-1 and TRBJ2-3; D is undetermined. V shed 0 bases and J shed 0 bases, with 8 bases lying between them. Germline CDR1 and CDR2: SGHRS and YFSETQ. The CDR3 consists of 15 residues. In DNA form, the CDR3 reads TGCGCCAGCAGCTTGGTCTCAGCGAGCACAGATACGCAGTATTTT. Translated, it gives CASSLVSASTDTQYF.

The sample holds a few counts of this clonotype. The chain joins TRBV6-1 to TRBJ2-2, with 10 bases fitting TRBD1. Germline loops: CDR1 MNHNS, CDR2 SASEGT. This CDR3 spans 15 amino acids. The ends lost 6 bases at V and 1 base at J; junction bases unmatched: 2. The CDR3 DNA sequence: TGTGCCAGCAGGGGGACAGGGGTGAACACCGGGGAGCTGTTTTTT. Protein product: CASRGTGVNTGELFF.

V usage is TRBV20-1 and J usage is TRBJ2-3, with 10 positions matching TRBD2. Germline CDR1 is DFQATT and CDR2 is SNEGSKA (reference sequence). The CDR3 has 14 amino acids. V trimming: 2 bases; J trimming: 5 bases; junction bases outside the gene matches: 4. CDR3 loop: CSARLAGEGDTQYF. CDR3 nucleotide sequence: TGCAGTGCTAGACTAGCGGGGGAGGGAGATACGCAGTATTTT.

The chain couples TRBV20-1 to TRBJ2-5, with TRBD2 identical over 10 bases. This CDR3 spans 17 amino acids. The V gene end was trimmed by 1 base and the J gene end by 2 bases; junction bases not matched to a gene: 10. Germline assignment: CDR1 DFQATT and CDR2 SNEGSKA (reference sequence). The CDR3 nucleotides are TGCAGTGCTAGAGTGGCTAGCGGGAGAGGGGGACAAGAGACCCAGTACTTC. It translates to CSARVASGRGGQETQYF.

This clonotype was observed a handful of times. The chain links TRBV6-2 or TRBV6-3 to TRBJ2-1; maybe TRBD1 (6 bases). Germline values: CDR1 MNHEY, CDR2 SVGEGT. V lost 4 bases, J lost 7 bases, and 17 bases lay in between. This CDR3 comprises 15 residues. CDR3 residues: CASSSHRTRGNEQFF. The CDR3 region has the DNA TGTGCCAGCAGTTCCCACCGGACAAGGGGGAATGAGCAGTTCTTC.

The rearrangement joins TRBV5-1 to TRBJ2-3; perhaps D is TRBD1 or TRBD2 (6 bases each). V lost 7 bases and J lost 2, with 14 bases in between. The CDR3 is 14 residues long. The V gene's germline CDR1 is SGHRS and CDR2 YFSETQ. CDR3 amino acids: CASSLEGDTDTQYF. CDR3 nucleotide sequence: TGCGCCAGCTCATTGGAGGGGGACACAGATACGCAGTATTTT.

The gene calls are TRBV12-3 or TRBV12-4 and TRBJ2-7; D might be TRBD1 (5 bases). V lost 7 bases, J lost 2 bases, and 12 bases lay in between. The CDR3 sequence is 13 residues long. DNA for the CDR3: TGTGCCAGCAAGGATAGGACAACCTACGAGCAGTACTTC. Protein: CASKDRTTYEQYF.

This clonotype was observed a handful of times. The chain carries TRBV5-4 and TRBJ2-2, with D tentatively TRBD1 (5 bases). Germline V gene lookup returns CDR1 SGHNT and CDR2 YYREEE (reference sequence). Trimming took 4 bases from V and 8 from J, leaving 15 bases between them. The CDR3 extends over 14 amino acids. The CDR3 region is CASSSDPQEGELFF. CDR3 coding DNA: TGTGCCAGCAGCAGTGACCCACAGGAGGGGGAGCTGTTTTTT.

This chain joins TRBV15 and TRBJ2-7; no clear D. The germline gives CDR1 LNHNV, CDR2 YYDKDF (reference sequence). Trimming took 3 bases from V and 1 from J, leaving 13 bases between them. The CDR3 is made up of 15 amino acids. CDR3 amino acids: CATSRPGIGSYEQYF. The CDR3 DNA reads as TGTGCCACCAGCAGGCCGGGCATAGGATCCTACGAGCAGTACTTC. The full variable domain, rest sourced from reference TRBV15 and TRBJ2-7, is DAMVIQNPRYQVTQFGKPVTLSCSQTLNHNVMYWYQQKSSQAPKLLFHYYDKDFNNEADTPDNFQSRRPNTSFCFLDIRSPGLGDTAMYLCATSRPGIGSYEQYFGPGTRLTVT.

This sequence joins TRBV15 and TRBJ2-5; perhaps TRBD1 as D (6 bases). In germline, CDR1 is LNHNV, CDR2 YYDKDF (reference sequence). CDR3 length: 13 residues. V lost 0 bases to trimming and J lost 7 bases, with 9 bases between them. CDR3 DNA: TGTGCCACCAGCAGAGATCCGACAGGGACCCAGTACTTC. The encoded protein is CATSRDPTGTQYF.

This clonotype was counted between two and nine times. The genes are TRBV5-1 and TRBJ2-1; the D call may be TRBD1 or TRBD2 (6 bases each). Per germline, CDR1 SGHRS and CDR2 YFSETQ. The V end was cut by 4 bases, the J end by 6 bases, with 17 bases between. This CDR3 contains 15 residues. The CDR3 reads CASSVRGPGSNEQFF. The CDR3 region has the DNA TGCGCCAGCAGCGTACGGGGGCCGGGCTCCAATGAGCAGTTCTTC.

The V call is TRBV7-6, the J call TRBJ1-1; D is undetermined. The V gene lost 5 bases and the J gene lost 5 bases, with 15 bases spanning the gap. Germline CDR1 and CDR2: SGHVS and FNYEAQ. The CDR3 has 14 amino acids. The CDR3 protein is CASSGGVRGTEAFF. In DNA, the CDR3 is TGTGCCAGCAGCGGTGGTGTACGAGGGACTGAAGCTTTCTTT.

The chain recombines TRBV12-3 or TRBV12-4 with TRBJ2-2, with 8 bases matching TRBD2. The length of the CDR3 is 17 residues. Trimming took 3 bases from V and 3 from J; bases not matched to a gene: 9. DNA of the CDR3: TGTGCCAGCAGTTTGGTCTTCGGGGGGGCGGACACCGGGGAGCTGTTTTTT. Amino acids: CASSLVFGGADTGELFF.

This clonotype was found a few times. The chain combines TRBV20-1 with TRBJ2-1; tentatively, D is TRBD2 (6 bases). Germline CDR1 DFQATT, CDR2 SNEGSKA (reference sequence). V shed 5 bases and J shed 3 bases, with 14 bases lying between them. This CDR3 region has 14 residues. The CDR3, as DNA: TGCAGTGCTCAAGGGAGGTTCAGCTACAATGAGCAGTTCTTC. Translation: CSAQGRFSYNEQFF.

The chain links TRBV3-1 to TRBJ2-5, with D possibly TRBD2 on 5 matching bases. The CDR3 length is 14 residues. Germline V lookup: CDR1 LGHDT, CDR2 YNNKEL (reference sequence). With 2 bases removed from V and 5 bases from J, the gap between germline ends came to 12 bases. The CDR3 loop reads CASSQRLGEETQYF. The DNA of the CDR3 is TGTGCCAGCAGCCAAAGGTTGGGAGAGGAGACCCAGTACTTC.

There are a few counts of this clonotype. V gene TRBV20-1 combines with J gene TRBJ2-3, with D perhaps assigned TRBD1 or TRBD2 (5 bases each). The CDR3 extends over 16 amino acids. Trimming took off 0 bases at V and 2 bases at J, with 15 bases between the two ends. The germline gives CDR1 DFQATT, CDR2 SNEGSKA (reference sequence). CDR3 loop: CSARDRGTDYTDTQYF. In nucleotides, the CDR3 is TGCAGTGCTAGAGATAGGGGAACCGACTACACAGATACGCAGTATTTT.

This chain joins TRBV12-3 or TRBV12-4 and TRBJ1-6, with TRBD1 identical over 10 bases. V was clipped by 3 bases and J by 7 bases; unmatched bases: 3. CDR3 length: 15 amino acids. For the CDR3, the DNA is TGTGCCAGCAGTTTGATGGGACAGGGGAATTCACCCCTCCACTTT. Protein product: CASSLMGQGNSPLHF.

The table lists this clonotype with a few counts. J is TRBJ1-4 and V is TRBV15; D is perhaps TRBD1 (6 bases). CDR1 and CDR2 from the germline V gene are LNHNV and YYDKDF (reference sequence). The CDR3 has 15 amino acids. Trimming removed 2 bases at V and 7 bases at J, with 14 bases between. CDR3 sequence reads: CATSRTAQGGEKLFF. DNA for the CDR3: TGTGCCACCAGCAGAACTGCACAGGGTGGTGAAAAACTGTTTTTT.

This sequence joins TRBV25-1 and TRBJ2-2; tentative D call: TRBD2 (5 bases). Germline CDR1 is MGHDK and CDR2 is SYGVNS. CDR3 length: 15 residues. V was shortened by 2 bases and J by 5 bases, with 12 bases between the two germline ends. The CDR3 protein is CASSESTPGTGELFF. DNA of the CDR3: TGTGCCAGCAGTGAAAGTACCCCGGGGACCGGGGAGCTGTTTTTT.

This clonotype was found many times. This sequence joins TRBV12-3 or TRBV12-4 and TRBJ2-5; D gene ambiguous. The ends were cut back, 6 bases at V and 2 bases at J, with 16 bases in the middle. The CDR3 totals 15 residues. The CDR3 region is CASSLHKANQETQYF. DNA of the CDR3: TGTGCCAGCAGCCTCCATAAAGCAAATCAAGAGACCCAGTACTTC.

This clonotype was recorded a few times. The genes are TRBV4-2 and TRBJ2-1; D is unresolved. From germline, CDR1 is LGHNA and CDR2 YNFKEQ. Trimming pared 1 base from V and 7 bases from J, leaving 14 bases between. The CDR3 length is 15 residues. In DNA form, the CDR3 reads TGTGCCAGCAGCCAAGCTCGGTCTAGTCGTAATGAGCAGTTCTTC. As protein: CASSQARSSRNEQFF.